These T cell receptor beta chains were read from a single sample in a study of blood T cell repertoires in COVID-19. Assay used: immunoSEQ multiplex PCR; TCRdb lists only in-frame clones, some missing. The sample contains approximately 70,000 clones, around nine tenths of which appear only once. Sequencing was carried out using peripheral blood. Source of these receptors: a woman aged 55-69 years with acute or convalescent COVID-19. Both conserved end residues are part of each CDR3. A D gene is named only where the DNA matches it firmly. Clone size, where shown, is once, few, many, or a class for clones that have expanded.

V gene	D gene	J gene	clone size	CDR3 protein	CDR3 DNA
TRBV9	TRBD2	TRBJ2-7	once	CASSVGSGRGSYEQYF	TGTGCCAGCAGCGTAGGTTCAGGGAGGGGCTCCTACGAGCAGTACTTC
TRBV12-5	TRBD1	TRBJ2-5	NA	CASGLTRDSNRQETQYF	TGTGCTAGTGGTTTGACTCGGGACAGTAATAGGCAAGAGACCCAGTACTTC
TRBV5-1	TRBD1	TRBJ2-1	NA	CASSLDPGGNEQFF	TGCGCCAGCAGCTTGGATCCAGGGGGCAATGAGCAGTTCTTC
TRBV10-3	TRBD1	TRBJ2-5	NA	CAISDGQGAMETQYF	TGTGCCATCAGTGACGGACAGGGGGCTATGGAGACCCAGTACTTC
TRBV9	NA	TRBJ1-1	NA	CASSGVGDLNTEAFF	TGTGCCAGCAGTGGGGTAGGGGACTTGAACACTGAAGCTTTCTTT
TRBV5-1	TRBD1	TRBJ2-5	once	CASSFQTGLLQETQYF	TGCGCCAGCAGCTTCCAGACAGGGCTCCTCCAAGAGACCCAGTACTTC
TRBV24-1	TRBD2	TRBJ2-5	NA	CATSTSGETQYF	TGTGCCACCAGCACTAGCGGAGAGACCCAGTACTTC
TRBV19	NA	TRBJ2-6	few	CASSIATGSGANVLTF	TGTGCCAGTAGTATAGCGACGGGCTCTGGGGCCAACGTCCTGACTTTC
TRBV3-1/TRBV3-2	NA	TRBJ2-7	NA	CASSPRGANHEQYF	TGTGCCAGCAGCCCTCGGGGGGCTAACCACGAGCAGTACTTC
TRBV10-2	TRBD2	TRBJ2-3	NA	CASRPSGGADTQYF	TGCGCCAGCAGGCCTAGCGGGGGGGCCGATACGCAGTATTTT
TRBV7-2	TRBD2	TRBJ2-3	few	CASSSRAKRGYTDTQYF	TGTGCCAGCAGTTCAAGGGCCAAGCGGGGATACACAGATACGCAGTATTTT
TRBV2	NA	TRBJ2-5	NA	CASSVTGLRETQYF	TGTGCCAGCAGCGTAACAGGGTTGAGGGAGACCCAGTACTTC
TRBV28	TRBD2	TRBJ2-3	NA	CASSGRTGSGGAVTDTQYF	TGTGCCAGCAGTGGCCGGACGGGTAGCGGGGGGGCGGTGACAGATACGCAGTATTTT
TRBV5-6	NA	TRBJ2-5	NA	CASSSSPSETQYF	TGTGCCAGCAGCTCCAGTCCCTCCGAGACCCAGTACTTC
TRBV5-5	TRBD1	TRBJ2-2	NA	CASSEGGPGTGELFF	TGTGCCAGCAGCGAAGGGGGCCCGGGCACCGGGGAGCTGTTTTTT
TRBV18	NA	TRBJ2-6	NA	CASSPWRQGRFSGANVLTF	TGTGCCAGCTCACCATGGCGTCAGGGTCGCTTCTCTGGGGCCAACGTCCTGACTTTC
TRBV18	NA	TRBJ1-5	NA	CASSLGQSNQPQHF	TGTGCCAGCTCACTCGGACAGAGCAATCAGCCCCAGCATTTT
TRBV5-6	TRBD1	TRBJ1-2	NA	CASSRQGRVGYTF	TGTGCCAGCAGCCGACAGGGAAGAGTCGGCTACACCTTC
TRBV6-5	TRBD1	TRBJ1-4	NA	CASSYSRQGDEKLFF	TGTGCCAGCAGTTACTCCCGACAGGGGGATGAAAAACTGTTTTTT
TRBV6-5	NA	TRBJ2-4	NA	CASSLSRDQNIQYF	TGTGCCAGCAGTCTCTCCCGGGATCAAAACATTCAGTACTTC
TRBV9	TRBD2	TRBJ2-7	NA	CASSVGGLADYEQYF	TGTGCCAGCAGCGTAGGGGGACTAGCGGACTACGAGCAGTACTTC
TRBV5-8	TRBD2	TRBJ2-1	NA	CASSSGLADTYNEQFF	TGTGCCAGCAGTTCGGGACTAGCGGATACCTACAATGAGCAGTTCTTC
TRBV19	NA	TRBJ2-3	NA	CASRERSTDTQYF	TGTGCCAGTAGGGAGCGGAGCACAGATACGCAGTATTTT
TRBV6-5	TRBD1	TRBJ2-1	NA	CASRETGGVEQFF	TGTGCCAGCAGGGAGACAGGGGGCGTCGAGCAGTTCTTC
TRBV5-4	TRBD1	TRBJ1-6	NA	CASSPRQGEGSYNSPLHF	TGTGCCAGCAGCCCACGACAGGGGGAGGGCTCCTATAATTCACCCCTCCACTTT
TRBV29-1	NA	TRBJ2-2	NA	CSVERANTGELFF	TGCAGCGTTGAGAGGGCCAACACCGGGGAGCTGTTTTTT
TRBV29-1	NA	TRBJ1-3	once	CSVVLPPKGNTIYF	TGCAGCGTTGTTCTGCCCCCTAAGGGAAACACCATATATTTT
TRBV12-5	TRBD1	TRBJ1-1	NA	CASGFHRGLRTEAFF	TGTGCTAGTGGTTTCCACAGGGGCTTGCGCACTGAAGCTTTCTTT
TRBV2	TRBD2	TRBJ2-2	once	CASTPGLATLRGGELFF	TGTGCCAGCACCCCGGGACTAGCAACCCTTAGGGGCGGGGAGCTGTTTTTT
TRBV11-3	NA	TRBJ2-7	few	CASSLGDSYEQYF	TGTGCCAGCAGCTTAGGGGACTCTTACGAGCAGTACTTC
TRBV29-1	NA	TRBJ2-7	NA	CSVDKTASYEQYF	TGCAGCGTGGACAAGACAGCTTCCTACGAGCAGTACTTC
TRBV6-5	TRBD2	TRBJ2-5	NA	CASRTWGGQETQYF	TGTGCCAGCAGGACCTGGGGGGGACAAGAGACCCAGTACTTC
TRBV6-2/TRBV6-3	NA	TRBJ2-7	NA	CASSYTITPTYEQYF	TGTGCCAGCAGTTACACGATTACACCAACCTACGAGCAGTACTTC
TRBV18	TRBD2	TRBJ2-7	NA	CASSLSGKGYEQYF	TGTGCCAGCTCACTTAGCGGGAAAGGGTACGAGCAGTACTTC
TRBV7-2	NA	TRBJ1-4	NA	CASSSRDTLKEKLFF	TGTGCCAGCAGCTCCCGGGACACGCTGAAGGAAAAACTGTTTTTT
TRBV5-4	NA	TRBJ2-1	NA	CASSLVSTRNEQFF	TGTGCCAGCAGCTTGGTGTCTACGAGAAATGAGCAGTTCTTC
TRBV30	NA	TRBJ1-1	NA	CAWTPGVSEAFF	TGTGCCTGGACCCCCGGGGTCAGTGAAGCTTTCTTT
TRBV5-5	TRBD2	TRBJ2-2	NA	CASSTWTSAGGELFF	TGTGCCAGCAGCACCTGGACTAGCGCGGGCGGGGAGCTGTTTTTT
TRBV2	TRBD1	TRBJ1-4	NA	CASSRTGRFEKLFF	TGTGCCAGCAGTAGGACAGGGAGATTTGAAAAACTGTTTTTT
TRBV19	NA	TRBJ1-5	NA	CASSSGGGNQPQHF	TGTGCCAGTAGTAGCGGGGGAGGCAATCAGCCCCAGCATTTT
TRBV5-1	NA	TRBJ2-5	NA	CASSLGQIQETQYF	TGCGCCAGCAGCTTGGGGCAGATTCAAGAGACCCAGTACTTC
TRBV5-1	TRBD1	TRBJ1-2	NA	CASGGQGVEGYTF	TGCGCCAGCGGGGGACAGGGGGTCGAAGGCTACACCTTC
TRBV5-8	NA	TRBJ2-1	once	CASSLVWALNEQFF	TGTGCCAGCAGCTTGGTATGGGCGCTCAATGAGCAGTTCTTC
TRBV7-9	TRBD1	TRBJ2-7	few	CASSPDRVHEQYF	TGTGCCAGCAGCCCCGACAGGGTCCACGAGCAGTACTTC
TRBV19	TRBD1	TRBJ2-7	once	CASMGTGGGYEQYF	TGTGCCAGTATGGGGACAGGGGGCGGATACGAGCAGTACTTC
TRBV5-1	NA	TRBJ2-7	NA	CASSLGFQTASTEQYF	TGCGCCAGCAGCTTGGGGTTTCAGACTGCCTCCACCGAGCAGTACTTC
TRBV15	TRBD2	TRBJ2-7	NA	CATSRDRASGTYEQYF	TGTGCCACCAGCAGAGATCGGGCTAGCGGGACCTACGAGCAGTACTTC
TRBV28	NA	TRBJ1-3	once	CASTLDFSGNTIYF	TGTGCCAGCACATTAGACTTCTCTGGAAACACCATATATTTT
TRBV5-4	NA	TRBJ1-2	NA	CASSLGGGSNGYTF	TGTGCCAGCAGCTTGGGCGGAGGGAGTAACGGCTACACCTTC
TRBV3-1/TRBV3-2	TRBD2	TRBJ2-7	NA	CASSHFAGGVYEQYF	TGTGCCAGCAGCCATTTTGCGGGGGGGGTATACGAGCAGTACTTC
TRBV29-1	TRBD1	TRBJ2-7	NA	CSVEVTGTYEQYF	TGCAGCGTTGAAGTGACAGGGACCTACGAGCAGTACTTC
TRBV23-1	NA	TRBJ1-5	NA	CASSQSSGANSNQPQHF	TGCGCCAGCAGTCAATCTTCCGGAGCTAATAGCAATCAGCCCCAGCATTTT
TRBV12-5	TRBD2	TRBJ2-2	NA	CASGKGLADTGELFF	TGTGCTAGTGGGAAGGGACTAGCGGACACCGGGGAGCTGTTTTTT
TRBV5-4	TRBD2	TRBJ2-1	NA	CASSVMSGGSYNEQFF	TGTGCCAGCAGCGTTATGAGCGGGGGATCCTACAATGAGCAGTTCTTC
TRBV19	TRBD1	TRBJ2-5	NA	CASSETGQETQYF	TGTGCCAGTAGTGAGACAGGGCAAGAGACCCAGTACTTC
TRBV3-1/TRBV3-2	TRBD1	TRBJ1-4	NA	CASSQPSRTGGNEKLFF	TGTGCCAGCAGCCAGCCCAGCCGGACAGGAGGGAATGAAAAACTGTTTTTT
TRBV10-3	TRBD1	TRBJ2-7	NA	CAISPKQGSSYEQYF	TGTGCCATCTCCCCTAAACAGGGGAGCTCCTACGAGCAGTACTTC
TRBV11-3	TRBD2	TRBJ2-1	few	CASSPTSDSHEQFF	TGTGCCAGCAGCCCTACTAGCGATTCCCATGAGCAGTTCTTC
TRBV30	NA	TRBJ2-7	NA	CAWRQNRDGEQYF	TGTGCCTGGAGACAAAACAGGGACGGCGAGCAGTACTTC